This T cell receptor (beta chain) was recorded in a study of cytomegalovirus exposure and HLA in healthy donors. The CDR3 sequence is 15 residues long. Germline values: CDR1 LNHDA, CDR2 SQIVND (reference sequence). V shed 7 bases and J 3 bases; nucleotides not matched to a gene: 9. Generated by immunoSEQ multiplex PCR, the TCRdb table keeps only in-frame clones and is missing some. This sample yields around 200,000 clones, of which 81% are seen a single time; roughly 1.2% belongs to the top ten. The specimen was PBMCs. The chain recombines TRBV19 with TRBJ2-7; 10 nucleotides agree with TRBD1. This receptor was obtained from a woman in her twenties or thirties in good health and CMV-seronegative. The CDR3 nucleotides read TGTGCCAGTACTACCGGGACAGGGGAAGACTACGAGCAGTACTTC. Encoded protein: CASTTGTGEDYEQYF.